The present entry profiles one TCR beta chain with its context. Its antigen is unidentified. The data are from a study of T-cell memory formation after mild COVID-19. About the study: TCR clusters largely stayed donor specific. Study findings and constraints: CD4+ contracting clones were mainly CM and EM; CD8+ ones, EMRA.

TCRdb re-called the 5' RACE reads with MiXCR, one entry per CDR3 protein. The sample has fewer than 650,000 distinct CDR3 sequences; about 22% are singletons. The ends were cut back, 5 bases at V and 4 bases at J, with 7 bases in the middle. This CDR3 spans 11 amino acids. CDR1 is SQVTM, CDR2 ANQGSEA, per germline. This clonotype originated in an adult woman who had mild COVID-19 (a few samples of this study predate the infection). Cell type and time point are not known. The sample was PBMCs or a T cell subset sorted from them (not recorded which). The gene calls are TRBV29-1 and TRBJ2-3; D is unclear. This CDR3 is CSVREPDTQYF. The CDR3 nucleotides read TGCAGCGTTAGAGAGCCAGATACGCAGTATTTT.